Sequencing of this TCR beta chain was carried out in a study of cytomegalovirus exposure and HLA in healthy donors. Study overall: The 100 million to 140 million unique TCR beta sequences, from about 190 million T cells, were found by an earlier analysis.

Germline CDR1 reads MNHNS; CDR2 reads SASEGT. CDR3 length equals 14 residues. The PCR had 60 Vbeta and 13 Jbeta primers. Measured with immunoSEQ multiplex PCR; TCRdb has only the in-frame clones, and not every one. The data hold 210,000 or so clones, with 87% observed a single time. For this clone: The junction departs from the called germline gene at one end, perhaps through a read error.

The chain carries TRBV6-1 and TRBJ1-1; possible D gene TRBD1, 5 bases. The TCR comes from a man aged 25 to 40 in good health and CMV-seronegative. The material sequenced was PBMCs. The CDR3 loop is CASSGGGLKTEAFF. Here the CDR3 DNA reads TGTGCCAGCAGTGGTGGGGGACTGAAGACTGAAGCTTTCTTT.